This TCR beta chain was observed in a study of T cell repertoires in cytomegalovirus infection. Study in general: Recently described HLA-C-restricted plus well-studied HLA-B-restricted CMV epitopes were used.

Germline CDR1 reads SEHNR; CDR2 reads FQNEAQ (reference sequence). This CDR3 has 14 amino acids. The V and J ends lost 3 bases and 6 bases respectively, with 11 bases between them. By frequency in the sample, this clonotype is medium-sized. Its matching antigen is unknown. A single record per CDR3 protein comes from TCRdb applying MiXCR to the reads. The sample lists around 99,000 distinct CDR3 sequences; around 28% were seen once. Notes on the study in general: HLA-C-restricted CMV-specific TCR beta clonotypes were dominant in the ex vivo response. Individuals carrying CMV plus the relevant HLA were identified by cumulative frequency of public TCR beta families.

This chain uses TRBV7-9 with TRBJ2-2, with D possibly TRBD2 on 6 matching bases. This clonotype was obtained from a human donor in good health (CMV status not recorded). Some clones in this sample may be carry-over from other donors' samples. Sequencing was performed on CD8+ T cells from cultured PBMCs, taken from culture after CMV antigen stimulation. The CDR3 here is CASSFRRESGELFF. The CDR3, as DNA: TGTGCCAGCAGCTTTCGGAGGGAGTCCGGGGAGCTGTTTTTT.